The 18 T cell receptor beta chains in this list originate from one sample, sequenced in a study of CD8+ T cells in alopecia areata. cDNA serving as the sequencing template came from extracted, reverse transcribed RNA. TCRdb's copy holds only in-frame clones and misses some; the assay was immunoSEQ multiplex PCR. The data show 150,000 or so clones, with 47% seen just once and approximately 7% held by the top ten. Sequenced material: CD4+ T cells sorted from blood. All receptors derive from a human donor with alopecia areata.

This clone came up once. The chain has TRBV20-1 and TRBJ2-5; D unresolved. CDR1 is DFQATT, CDR2 SNEGSKA, per germline (reference sequence). V lost 3 bases to trimming and J lost 3 bases, with 5 bases between them. The CDR3 length is 11 residues. The CDR3 DNA is TGCAGTGCTAGGGAAAAAGAGACCCAGTACTTC. Translation: CSAREKETQYF.

The chain links TRBV29-1 to TRBJ2-7, with 10 bases aligning to TRBD1. The CDR3 has 15 residues. V was pared by 5 bases and J by 1 base, with 8 bases of the junction left unmatched. The germline CDR1 and CDR2 sequences are SQVTM and ANQGSEA. The CDR3 sequence is CSVISGTGVSYEQYF. The CDR3 DNA follows: TGCAGCGTTATATCCGGGACAGGGGTTTCCTACGAGCAGTACTTC.

This chain joins TRBV30 and TRBJ2-7; TRBD2 might be the D (5 bases). The CDR3 contains 15 residues. Germline V gene data show CDR1 as GTSNPN and CDR2 as SVGIG (reference sequence). The V and J ends lost 0 bases and 0 bases respectively, with 12 bases between them. CDR3 region: CAWSVRGVSSYEQYF. Written as DNA, the CDR3 is TGTGCCTGGAGTGTTCGGGGAGTCTCCTCCTACGAGCAGTACTTC.

This clone was seen more than once but under ten times. The gene calls are TRBV7-9 and TRBJ2-7; 9 positions match TRBD2. The CDR3 is 14 residues long. Germline V gene lookup returns CDR1 SEHNR and CDR2 FQNEAQ (reference sequence). The J segment lost 2 bases and the V segment lost 5 bases, leaving 4 bases of the junction unmatched. Here the CDR3 DNA reads TGTGCCAGCAGCCTGGGACTAGCCCCCTACGAGCAGTACTTC. It encodes CASSLGLAPYEQYF.

The table lists this clone with a few counts. This chain connects TRBV29-1 to TRBJ2-5, with D unclear. Germline V gene data show CDR1 as SQVTM and CDR2 as ANQGSEA. The CDR3 is made up of 14 amino acids. V lost 0 bases and J lost 5, with 13 bases in between. The CDR3 sequence is CSVEEGSLGETQYF. The CDR3 coding sequence is TGCAGCGTTGAAGAGGGTAGCTTGGGGGAGACCCAGTACTTC.

The chain recombines TRBV29-1 with TRBJ1-4; D uncertain. V was shortened by 4 bases and J by 7 bases, with 10 bases between the two germline ends. The CDR3 consists of 12 residues. Germline V lookup: CDR1 SQVTM, CDR2 ANQGSEA. CDR3 loop: CSVGEEGEKLFF. Written as DNA, the CDR3 is TGCAGCGTTGGGGAGGAGGGTGAAAAACTGTTTTTT.

Only a few counts were recorded for this clone. V gene TRBV20-1 combines with J gene TRBJ1-2; unclear D gene. Deletions cut 6 bases from V and 7 bases from J, with 12 bases between. Germline V gene lookup returns CDR1 DFQATT and CDR2 SNEGSKA (reference sequence). CDR3 size: 11 residues. Here the CDR3 reads CSAYGGSGYTF. In DNA form, the CDR3 reads TGCAGTGCCTACGGTGGGTCTGGCTACACCTTC.

This chain connects TRBV5-1 to TRBJ1-1, with TRBD1 identical over 8 bases. Losses at the gene ends were 1 base for V and 1 base for J; bases not matched to a gene: 6. The CDR3 contains 16 residues. CDR1 is SGHRS, CDR2 YFSETQ, per germline. In DNA, the CDR3 is TGCGCCAGCAGCTTGCAAACAGGGGGATGGAACACTGAAGCTTTCTTT. Protein sequence: CASSLQTGGWNTEAFF.

The chain has TRBV28 and TRBJ2-7, with D possibly being TRBD1 or TRBD2 (6 bases each). V gave up 4 bases and J gave up 5 bases, with 15 bases separating them. Germline CDR1 MDHEN, CDR2 SYDVKM. The CDR3 loop spans 14 amino acids. The CDR3 loop is CASSSTGRSDEQYF. DNA for the CDR3: TGTGCCAGCAGTTCTACAGGGAGGTCCGACGAGCAGTACTTC.

V is TRBV30 and J is TRBJ1-5; 7 bases match TRBD1. The V and J ends lost 3 bases and 5 bases, in that order; junction bases with no gene match: 4. The CDR3 runs to 13 residues. From germline, CDR1 is GTSNPN and CDR2 SVGIG (reference sequence). CDR3 bases: TGTGCCTGGAGAGACAGGGACTATCAGCCCCAGCATTTT. Its translation is CAWRDRDYQPQHF.

J is TRBJ2-5 and V is TRBV29-1; 8 nucleotides match TRBD1. The CDR3 totals 14 residues. Trimming at V came to 6 bases and at J to 5 bases, leaving 11 bases not matched to a gene. Per germline, CDR1 SQVTM and CDR2 ANQGSEA. CDR3 bases: TGCAGCGTCGACGAGGACAGGGTGGGGGAGACCCAGTACTTC. This encodes CSVDEDRVGETQYF.

This clone was picked up a small number of times. A junction end diverges from the germline sequence, so it may reflect a read error. The gene calls are TRBV29-1 and TRBJ1-1, with 7 bases identical to TRBD1. Germline V gene sequence: CDR1 SQVTM, CDR2 ANQGSEA. The CDR3 contains 8 residues. CDR3 bases: TGCAGCGTGGAGGGACAGCTGTTT. It is translated as CSVEGQLF.

The V gene is TRBV30, the J gene TRBJ1-1; D might be TRBD1 (5 bases). The CDR3 runs to 14 residues. Germline lookup yields CDR1 GTSNPN and CDR2 SVGIG (reference sequence). V lost 0 bases and J lost 4, with 12 bases in between. The CDR3 reads CAWSVRRGTTEAFF. The CDR3 bases are TGTGCCTGGAGTGTACGCCGGGGGACCACTGAAGCTTTCTTT.

This clone was counted a few times. Mismatch with germline at one junction end may stem from a read error. The V call is TRBV7-9, the J call TRBJ1-4; D is unresolved. Germline loops: CDR1 SEHNR, CDR2 FQNEAQ (reference sequence). CDR3 size: 12 residues. CDR3 coding DNA: TGTGCCAGCAGCGAAACAGACGGGCTCGGGATTTTT. It is translated as CASSETDGLGIF.

This clone was observed a single time. This chain links TRBV11-2 with TRBJ2-1; the match to TRBD2 covers 12 bases. Trimming removed 7 bases from V and 8 bases from J; junction bases left unmatched: 9. The CDR3 sequence is 15 residues long. Germline-derived CDR1 and CDR2 are SGHAT and FQNNGV. Here the CDR3 reads CASTQTSGSIDEQFF. CDR3 nucleotides: TGTGCCAGCACCCAGACTAGCGGGAGTATCGATGAGCAGTTCTTC.

This clone turned up a few times. V and J are TRBV28 and TRBJ2-5; 7 nucleotides line up with TRBD2. CDR3 length: 14 residues. Germline CDR1 reads MDHEN; CDR2 reads SYDVKM. V shed 2 bases, J shed 4 bases, and the junction held 4 bases outside the gene matches. In nucleotides, the CDR3 is TGTGCCAGCAGTTTAATTGGGGGGGTAGAGACCCAGTACTTC. Amino acid sequence: CASSLIGGVETQYF.

The table lists this clone with a few counts. The chain employs TRBV29-1 and TRBJ2-1; 7 bases line up with TRBD2. Germline V gene lookup returns CDR1 SQVTM and CDR2 ANQGSEA. J lost 1 base, V lost 3 bases, and 6 bases had no gene match. The CDR3 has 15 residues. CDR3 sequence: CSVELAGVSYNEQFF. DNA of the CDR3: TGCAGCGTTGAGCTCGCGGGAGTATCCTACAATGAGCAGTTCTTC.

CDR3 bases: TGTGCCAGCAGTTTGAGGAAGACCCAGTACTTC. This translates into CASSLRKTQYF. The chain is built from TRBV28 and TRBJ2-5; no clear D gene. Trimming cost V 3 bases and J 6 bases, with 5 bases left between them. Germline lookup yields CDR1 MDHEN and CDR2 SYDVKM. The CDR3 contains 11 residues.